The 30 T cell receptor beta chains listed next were all sequenced from one sample in a study of OX40 agonist ivuxolimab in advanced cancers. Profiling relied on immunoSEQ multiplex PCR, and the TCRdb table lists in-frame clones only, not all of them. The table lists over 8,000 clones, just over 75% of them singletons. The source material was CD4+ or CD8+ T cells sorted from blood, sampled in a trial of the OX40 agonist ivuxolimab. Every receptor here comes from an adult with an advanced solid tumor such as melanoma, head and neck, liver or kidney cancer.

The chain uses TRBV4-3 and TRBJ2-3; D remains unclear. CDR3 length: 14 amino acids. Germline-derived CDR1 and CDR2 are LGHNA and YSLEER. V lost 0 bases and J lost 11, with 15 bases in between. The CDR3 DNA reads as TGCGCCAGCAGCCAAGAGCTAGGAACATTGGGGCAGTATTTT. Translating it yields CASSQELGTLGQYF.

The CDR3 protein is CASSYSSGPDTQYF. The CDR3 nucleotides read TGTGCCAGCAGTTACTCGAGTGGTCCAGATACGCAGTATTTT. The chain combines TRBV6-5 with TRBJ2-3; D uncertain. CDR1 and CDR2 (germline): MNHEY, SVGAGI. The CDR3 extends over 14 amino acids. V gave up 0 bases and J gave up 4 bases, with 8 bases separating them.

The chain links TRBV27 to TRBJ1-1; the match to TRBD1 covers 8 bases. The junction had 4 bases not matched to a gene; V was cut back by 6 bases and J by 7 bases. This CDR3 has 12 residues. Germline CDR1 and CDR2: MNHEY and SMNVEV (reference sequence). CDR3 in amino acids: CASSTGGGEAFF. CDR3 DNA: TGTGCCAGCAGCACAGGGGGAGGTGAAGCTTTCTTT.

The J gene is TRBJ2-1, the V gene TRBV9; 8 bases agree with TRBD2. There are 16 residues in the CDR3. Looked up from germline, CDR1 is SGDLS and CDR2 is YYNGEE. J gave up 2 bases and V 0 bases, and 4 bases lay outside the gene matches. The chain's CDR3 is CASSVGNSGTYNEQFF. For the CDR3, the DNA is TGTGCCAGCAGCGTAGGAAATAGCGGGACCTACAATGAGCAGTTCTTC.

This clone was observed a few times. CDR3 region: CASEGGAGTDTQYF. Written as DNA, the CDR3 is TGTGCCAGCGAAGGTGGGGCAGGGACAGATACGCAGTATTTT. This chain joins TRBV11-2 and TRBJ2-3, with a weak D call TRBD1 (5 bases). From germline, CDR1 is SGHAT and CDR2 FQNNGV. V was clipped by 8 bases and J by 3 bases, with 15 bases between them. The CDR3 contains 14 residues.

V usage is TRBV13 and J usage is TRBJ1-5; D may be TRBD1 (6 bases). The length of the CDR3 is 16 residues. Germline lookup yields CDR1 PRHDT and CDR2 FYEKMQ (reference sequence). V shed 3 bases and J shed 3 bases, with 15 bases lying between them. CDR3: CASSLGGRGANQPQHF. The CDR3 DNA follows: TGTGCCAGCAGCTTGGGGGGCAGGGGCGCCAATCAGCCCCAGCATTTT.

The chain links TRBV9 to TRBJ2-1; D is unresolved. Deletions cut 3 bases from V and 3 bases from J, with 13 bases between. In germline, CDR1 is SGDLS, CDR2 YYNGEE. This CDR3 spans 15 amino acids. The CDR3 DNA sequence: TGTGCCAGCAGCGCGCTTGGAGTTAGCTACAATGAGCAGTTCTTC. Translated, it gives CASSALGVSYNEQFF.

The chain combines TRBV28 with TRBJ2-7, with unresolved D. The ends were cut back, 6 bases at V and 3 bases at J, with 18 bases in the middle. The CDR3 spans 15 residues. Germline loops: CDR1 MDHEN, CDR2 SYDVKM. The CDR3 DNA sequence: TGTGCCAGCAGACGTCACAATCGGTTCCTCTACGAGCAGTACTTC. Translation: CASRRHNRFLYEQYF.

This sequence joins TRBV27 and TRBJ2-7; D is uncertain. V was trimmed by 8 bases and J by 3 bases, leaving 8 bases between them. This CDR3 contains 11 residues. CDR1 and CDR2 from the germline V gene are MNHEY and SMNVEV (reference sequence). Written as DNA, the CDR3 is TGTGCCAGCGGAAAGGGCTACGAGCAGTACTTC. It specifies CASGKGYEQYF.

Only a few counts were recorded for this clone. The genes are TRBV7-3 and TRBJ1-1; TRBD1 is a possible D gene (5 bases). The CDR3 is 18 residues long. Trimming left V 1 base short and J 1 base short, with 19 bases between. Germline lookup yields CDR1 SGHTA and CDR2 FQGTGA. The CDR3 sequence is CASSLMGPGMGPNTEAFF. The DNA for the CDR3 is TGTGCCAGCAGCTTAATGGGCCCAGGTATGGGGCCGAACACTGAAGCTTTCTTT.

This clone was found once. This rearrangement joins TRBV11-2 to TRBJ1-5; D call uncertain. Between the trimmed V and J ends, which lost 0 bases and 4 bases, there was a span of 19 bases. The CDR3 contains 18 residues. The germline V gene has CDR1 SGHAT and CDR2 FQNNGV. The CDR3 coding sequence is TGTGCCAGCAGCTTAGATCTTCCGGTCCAGCGCTTAAATCAGCCCCAGCATTTT. Its translation: CASSLDLPVQRLNQPQHF.

This sequence joins TRBV9 and TRBJ1-5, with TRBD1 as a possible D gene (6 bases). Trimming pared 4 bases from V and 7 bases from J, leaving 15 bases between. Germline CDR1 and CDR2: SGDLS and YYNGEE. The CDR3 has 14 amino acids. Here the CDR3 DNA reads TGTGCCAGCAGCCTGGGCAGGGGTGAACAGCCCCAGCATTTT. It translates to CASSLGRGEQPQHF.

This clone was recorded a few times. This chain uses TRBV28 with TRBJ2-7; TRBD1 matches at 7 bases. In germline, CDR1 is MDHEN, CDR2 SYDVKM. The length of the CDR3 is 15 residues. The ends lost 4 bases at V and 4 bases at J; junction bases unmatched: 10. CDR3 coding DNA: TGTGCCAGCAGTTCGACAGGGAAGAGTCTTTACGAGCAGTACTTC. This translates into CASSSTGKSLYEQYF.

This chain uses TRBV6-1 with TRBJ2-7; D possibly corresponds to TRBD2 (6 bases). V was shortened by 6 bases and J by 5 bases, with 20 bases between the two germline ends. This CDR3 contains 15 residues. Germline lookup yields CDR1 MNHNS and CDR2 SASEGT. The CDR3 bases are TGTGCCAGCAGCCCCGGGGAGGAAGGGGCGAACGAGCAGTACTTC. Encoded protein: CASSPGEEGANEQYF.

For this clone: Other DNA sequences in the sample encode the same CDR3. This sequence joins TRBV2 and TRBJ2-1, with unresolved D. The CDR3 consists of 10 residues. Looked up from germline, CDR1 is SNHLY and CDR2 is FYNNEI. V gave up 4 bases and J gave up 9 bases, with 4 bases separating them. CDR3 bases: TGTGCCAGCAGTGGGGTTGAGCAGTTCTTC. Its translation: CASSGVEQFF.

The CDR3 DNA is TGTGCCAGCAGTTCCTGGACAGGGAGGACTGAAGCTTTCTTT. Its translation is CASSSWTGRTEAFF. The gene calls are TRBV27 and TRBJ1-1; 8 bases fit TRBD1. With V trimmed by 4 bases and J by 5 bases, 6 bases remained unmatched. The germline V gene encodes CDR1 MNHEY and CDR2 SMNVEV (reference sequence). CDR3 size: 14 residues.

In its sample, this clone is medium-sized. The rearrangement links TRBV11-3 to TRBJ2-7, with D maybe TRBD1 (6 bases). The germline CDR1 and CDR2 sequences are SGHNT and YENEEA. Trimming cost V 9 bases and J 0 bases, with 21 bases left between them. The CDR3 contains 16 residues. CDR3 coding DNA: TGTGCCAGACGAAACAGGGTAGTGGGGAGCTCCTACGAGCAGTACTTC. This gives the protein CARRNRVVGSSYEQYF.

This chain joins TRBV7-3 and TRBJ1-1; no reliable D call. V was shortened by 5 bases and J by 6 bases, with 7 bases between the two germline ends. CDR1 and CDR2 (germline): SGHTA, FQGTGA. CDR3 length: 11 amino acids. The CDR3 is CASSPDPEAFF. In DNA, the CDR3 is TGTGCCAGCAGCCCGGACCCTGAAGCTTTCTTT.

This chain's CDR3 is CASTGGHNQPQHF. The CDR3 nucleotides are TGTGCCAGCACGGGGGGTCACAATCAGCCCCAGCATTTT. The chain joins TRBV6-6 to TRBJ1-5; weak D call: TRBD1 (5 bases). Trimming took off 7 bases at V and 3 bases at J, with 10 bases between the two ends. Germline lookup yields CDR1 MNHNY and CDR2 SVGAGI (reference sequence). CDR3 length equals 13 residues.

The chain employs TRBV5-6 and TRBJ2-5; a weak D match, TRBD2 (5 bases). V lost 4 bases to trimming and J lost 0 bases, with 16 bases between them. Germline lookup yields CDR1 SGHDT and CDR2 YYEEEE. The CDR3 is 16 residues long. DNA for the CDR3: TGTGCCAGCAGCCCCGGAGGAGCTCCGTACCAAGAGACCCAGTACTTC. It encodes CASSPGGAPYQETQYF.

The sample holds a few counts of this clone. The chain carries TRBV19 and TRBJ2-1, with D unclear. CDR1 and CDR2 from the germline V gene are LNHDA and SQIVND (reference sequence). This CDR3 has 14 amino acids. V was trimmed by 5 bases and J by 4 bases, leaving 12 bases between them. CDR3 sequence (DNA): TGTGCCAGTAGTGGAGTGGGCGCATACAATGAGCAGTTCTTC. Its protein is CASSGVGAYNEQFF.

The genes are TRBV7-2 and TRBJ2-3; no definite D call. Deletions cut 8 bases from V and 9 bases from J, with 12 bases between. The CDR3 length is 11 residues. The germline V gene has CDR1 SGHTA and CDR2 FQGNSA. CDR3 amino acids: CASGKVQTQYF. CDR3 DNA: TGTGCCAGCGGCAAGGTGCAGACGCAGTATTTT.

This clone was picked up one time. The chain employs TRBV5-1 and TRBJ2-2, with D maybe TRBD1 (6 bases). Germline V gene lookup returns CDR1 SGHRS and CDR2 YFSETQ. The CDR3 runs to 14 residues. With 2 bases removed from V and 8 bases from J, the gap between germline ends came to 13 bases. The CDR3 DNA sequence: TGCGCCAGCAGCTTTATCAGGGGATATGGGGAGCTGTTTTTT. It specifies CASSFIRGYGELFF.

The chain joins TRBV13 to TRBJ2-2; 10 bases are shared with TRBD2. With V trimmed by 2 bases and J by 3 bases, 12 bases remained unmatched. The CDR3 loop spans 19 amino acids. Germline V gene data show CDR1 as PRHDT and CDR2 as FYEKMQ (reference sequence). CDR3 nucleotides: TGTGCCAGCAGCTTAAGGGTAGCGGGAGGCCCCTACTACACCGGGGAGCTGTTTTTT. As protein: CASSLRVAGGPYYTGELFF. Full variable domain (rest looked up from reference TRBV13 and TRBJ2-2): AAGVIQSPRHLIKEKRETATLKCYPIPRHDTVYWYQQGPGQDPQFLISFYEKMQSDKGSIPDRFSAQQFSDYHSELNMSSLELGDSALYFCASSLRVAGGPYYTGELFFGEGSRLTVL.

The chain joins TRBV29-1 to TRBJ2-3, with a weak D call TRBD2 (6 bases). The CDR3 is made up of 14 amino acids. The V gene's germline CDR1 is SQVTM and CDR2 ANQGSEA. V was pared by 4 bases and J by 0 bases, with 11 bases between. The CDR3 bases are TGCAGCGTTGCAGAGAGCGGGAGCACAGATACGCAGTATTTT. Its translation: CSVAESGSTDTQYF.

The V call is TRBV4-1, the J call TRBJ2-1; 10 bases are a match to TRBD2. The germline gives CDR1 MGHRA, CDR2 YSYEKL. Trimming cost V 4 bases and J 8 bases; bases outside gene matches: 5. CDR3 length equals 14 residues. The CDR3: CASSPSGSFYEQFF. CDR3 bases: TGCGCCAGCAGCCCTAGCGGGAGCTTCTATGAGCAGTTCTTC.

J is TRBJ2-5 and V is TRBV27; 10 bases fit TRBD1. This CDR3 contains 13 residues. Germline V CDR1 and CDR2: MNHEY, SMNVEV (reference sequence). V dropped 10 bases and J dropped 2; count of bases not matched to a gene: 4. In DNA form, the CDR3 reads TGTGCCACGGGACAGGGGTCACAAGAGACCCAGTACTTC. As protein: CATGQGSQETQYF.

The chain has TRBV7-9 and TRBJ1-1, with 7 nucleotides matching TRBD1. Germline CDR1 is SEHNR and CDR2 is FQNEAQ (reference sequence). The junction had 5 bases not matched to a gene; V was cut back by 6 bases and J by 4 bases. The CDR3 is 13 amino acids. The CDR3 spells CASREQGRTEAFF. The CDR3 DNA sequence: TGTGCCAGCAGGGAACAGGGGCGCACTGAAGCTTTCTTT.

The chain combines TRBV28 with TRBJ1-2; no clear D. V was shortened by 6 bases and J by 3 bases, with 17 bases between the two germline ends. The CDR3 runs 15 residues. Germline CDR1 MDHEN, CDR2 SYDVKM. DNA for the CDR3: TGTGCCAGCAGACCTACAAGCTACTTATACTATGGCTACACCTTC. Residues: CASRPTSYLYYGYTF.

This rearrangement joins TRBV28 to TRBJ2-7; 9 nucleotides match TRBD2. The CDR3 sequence is 14 residues long. Trimming cost V 5 bases and J 7 bases; bases outside gene matches: 9. Germline values: CDR1 MDHEN, CDR2 SYDVKM. In nucleotides, the CDR3 is TGTGCCAGCAGTCGGTATAGCGGGAGTGGAGAGCAGTACTTC. This encodes CASSRYSGSGEQYF.